This T cell receptor beta chain was identified during a study of cytomegalovirus exposure and HLA in healthy donors. This CDR3 is built from 12 residues. V dropped 5 bases and J dropped 7; count of bases not matched to a gene: 1. The germline V gene encodes CDR1 SGDLS and CDR2 YYNGEE. PCR amplification relied on 60 Vbeta primers (plus 13 Jbeta primers). Authors' methods: In a later analysis, of around 85 million unique beta chains, about 12 million appeared in at least two donors. Libraries were prepared by immunoSEQ multiplex PCR; TCRdb keeps only in-frame clonotypes and omits some of them. The D gene and trimming were derived from the DNA, and the V and J assignments and clone size from that table. There are 100,000 to 150,000 clones in the sample; under 80% occur only once, and approximately 3.9% lies in the top ten.

Material: PBMCs. The V and J genes are TRBV9 and TRBJ1-3; TRBD1 agrees at 9 bases. The clonotype was recovered from a middle-aged man in good health and CMV-seropositive. CDR3 residues: CASRGTGNTIYF. As DNA, the CDR3 is TGTGCCAGCAGGGGGACAGGGAACACCATATATTTT.